This T cell receptor (beta chain) is from a study of blood T cell repertoires in COVID-19. The method was immunoSEQ multiplex PCR; TCRdb's version includes in-frame clones alone and lacks a portion of them. This table holds around 460,000 clones, around 90% found once. In this sample, this clone turned up once. This CDR3 has 17 amino acids. Germline-derived CDR1 and CDR2 are SGHNT and YYREEE (reference sequence). Trimming took 0 bases from V and 5 from J; bases not matched to a gene: 8. The sequencing sample was made of peripheral blood. The receptor comes from a man aged 18 to 29 with COVID-19, enrolled during active disease. V gene TRBV5-4 combines with J gene TRBJ2-1; 10 bases are a match to TRBD2. The DNA for the CDR3 is TGTGCCAGCAGCTTGGGTGGACCTAGCGGGGGTCACAATGAGCAGTTCTTC. The encoded protein is CASSLGGPSGGHNEQFF.